The 23 T cell receptor beta chains below come from one sample, sequenced in a study of blood T cell repertoires in COVID-19. TCRdb's table, derived via immunoSEQ multiplex PCR, lists solely in-frame clones and lacks some. Of 41,000 or so clones in the sample, about 90% were seen once. Sequencing input: peripheral blood. The receptors here all came from a man in his sixties with acute or convalescent COVID-19.

This chain connects TRBV11-2 to TRBJ2-2, with 8 positions matching TRBD1. V was pared by 1 base and J by 5 bases, with 0 bases of the junction left unmatched. The CDR3 totals 14 residues. Germline V gene sequence: CDR1 SGHAT, CDR2 FQNNGV. CDR3 loop: CASSLGQGTGELFF. The CDR3, as DNA: TGTGCCAGCAGCTTAGGACAGGGGACCGGGGAGCTGTTTTTT.

The rearrangement joins TRBV10-3 to TRBJ1-1; D perhaps matches TRBD1 (6 bases). This CDR3 contains 13 residues. CDR1 ENHRY and CDR2 SYGVKD come from the germline V gene. Trimming removed 1 base from V and 6 bases from J, with 9 bases in between. The CDR3 spells CAISEYRDSEAFF. CDR3 bases: TGTGCCATCAGTGAGTACAGGGATTCTGAAGCTTTCTTT.

The chain combines TRBV6-5 with TRBJ2-4; D remains unclear. The germline V gene encodes CDR1 MNHEY and CDR2 SVGAGI. The CDR3 contains 14 residues. With 6 bases removed from V and 5 bases from J, the gap between germline ends came to 14 bases. DNA for the CDR3: TGTGCCAGCAGCACCGAGCCGTCCCAAAACATTCAGTACTTC. Translating gives CASSTEPSQNIQYF.

The chain recombines TRBV9 with TRBJ2-5, with D hard to call. The CDR3 runs to 13 residues. V was clipped by 0 bases and J by 3 bases, with 6 bases between them. Per germline, CDR1 SGDLS and CDR2 YYNGEE. The CDR3 loop reads CASSVGSEETQYF. Here the CDR3 DNA reads TGTGCCAGCAGCGTAGGGTCAGAAGAGACCCAGTACTTC. Full variable domain (missing parts from reference TRBV9 and TRBJ2-5): DSGVTQTPKHLITATGQRVTLRCSPRSGDLSVYWYQQSLDQGLQFLIQYYNGEERAKGNILERFSAQQFPDLHSELNLSSLELGDSALYFCASSVGSEETQYFGPGTRLLVL.

This clone has more than one count but fewer than ten. The rearrangement uses TRBV7-2 and TRBJ1-2; the match to TRBD1 covers 7 bases. In germline, CDR1 is SGHTA, CDR2 FQGNSA. The CDR3 totals 14 residues. V dropped 5 bases and J dropped 2; count of bases not matched to a gene: 5. This chain's CDR3 is CASSPMGQNYGYTF. The DNA of the CDR3 is TGTGCCAGCAGCCCAATGGGACAGAACTATGGCTACACCTTC.

The chain combines TRBV13 with TRBJ1-1; 8 nucleotides align to TRBD1. The junction had 11 bases not matched to a gene; V was cut back by 5 bases and J by 6 bases. Germline V gene sequence: CDR1 PRHDT, CDR2 FYEKMQ (reference sequence). This CDR3 contains 15 residues. Here the CDR3 reads CASSPTTGVFAEAFF. CDR3 coding DNA: TGTGCCAGCAGCCCGACGACAGGGGTTTTCGCTGAAGCTTTCTTT.

This chain links TRBV11-3 with TRBJ2-7, with a weak D call TRBD2 (5 bases). There are 15 residues in the CDR3. Trimming removed 3 bases at V and 7 bases at J, with 19 bases between. Looked up from germline, CDR1 is SGHNT and CDR2 is YENEEA. CDR3 sequence: CASSFSSALGGEQYF. The CDR3 coding sequence is TGTGCCAGCAGCTTCTCGAGCGCGTTAGGAGGAGAGCAGTACTTC.

This clone was observed a single time. The chain carries TRBV9 and TRBJ1-5, with D maybe TRBD1 (6 bases). V was pared by 4 bases and J by 4 bases, with 12 bases between. The CDR3 runs 14 residues. CDR1 and CDR2 (germline): SGDLS, YYNGEE. The DNA of the CDR3 is TGTGCCAGCAGCCCAGGGGTAGGGAATCAGCCCCAGCATTTT. Protein product: CASSPGVGNQPQHF.

This clone was observed once. The chain uses TRBV28 and TRBJ2-5; 8 bases match TRBD2. The CDR3 totals 16 residues. Unmatched junction bases numbered 13, after V lost 6 bases and J lost 4 bases. Germline CDR1 and CDR2: MDHEN and SYDVKM. The CDR3: CASSPPDGGARETQYF. CDR3 DNA sequence: TGTGCCAGCAGCCCGCCTGACGGGGGGGCTCGAGAGACCCAGTACTTC.

This clone has only a few counts. The chain joins TRBV27 to TRBJ2-7; maybe TRBD2 (6 bases). Germline CDR1 reads MNHEY; CDR2 reads SMNVEV (reference sequence). This CDR3 contains 13 residues. The V end lost 0 bases, the J end lost 6 bases, and 9 bases lay between the germline ends. The CDR3 region has the DNA TGTGCCAGCAGTTTATCGACTAGTAGCGAGCAGTACTTC. Its translation: CASSLSTSSEQYF.

The chain recombines TRBV29-1 with TRBJ2-7; the match to TRBD1 covers 10 bases. J gave up 1 base and V 3 bases, and 6 bases lay outside the gene matches. CDR1 SQVTM and CDR2 ANQGSEA come from the germline V gene. The CDR3 totals 15 residues. DNA of the CDR3: TGCAGCGTTGACATCCTGGGACAGGGGTCCTACGAGCAGTACTTC. The encoded protein is CSVDILGQGSYEQYF.

This chain connects TRBV4-3 to TRBJ2-2; the D gene is possibly TRBD2 (6 bases). Looked up from germline, CDR1 is LGHNA and CDR2 is YSLEER. CDR3 size: 16 residues. V was shortened by 1 base and J by 3 bases, with 12 bases between the two germline ends. The CDR3 here is CASSQAPWGDTGELFF. CDR3 coding DNA: TGCGCCAGCAGCCAAGCCCCGTGGGGGGACACCGGGGAGCTGTTTTTT.

On this clone itself: The same CDR3 also results from other DNA sequences found in this sample. The chain uses TRBV9 and TRBJ2-5, with D perhaps matching TRBD2 (6 bases). V was clipped by 0 bases and J by 5 bases, with 14 bases between them. This CDR3 region has 15 residues. The germline V gene has CDR1 SGDLS and CDR2 YYNGEE. The CDR3 DNA follows: TGTGCCAGCAGCGTAGGGGGGGTGTCGGGCGAGACCCAGTACTTC. The encoded protein is CASSVGGVSGETQYF.

The chain employs TRBV3-1 (or the pseudogene TRBV3-2) and TRBJ2-1, with TRBD2 matching over 8 bases. V dropped 0 bases and J dropped 0; count of bases not matched to a gene: 10. There are 19 residues in the CDR3. The V gene's germline CDR1 is LGHDT and CDR2 YNNKEL (reference sequence). CDR3 coding DNA: TGTGCCAGCAGCCAAGATCTTCTAGCGGGCCGAAGCTCCTACAATGAGCAGTTCTTC. It codes for CASSQDLLAGRSSYNEQFF.

The table lists this clone with a count of one. The rearrangement joins TRBV18 to TRBJ2-3; 7 nucleotides agree with TRBD1. This CDR3 has 16 residues. The germline V gene has CDR1 KGHSH and CDR2 LQKENI. V trimming: 1 base; J trimming: 6 bases; junction bases outside the gene matches: 10. For the CDR3, the DNA is TGTGCCAGCTCACCACAGGGACAGCCCAAAGGCGATACGCAGTATTTT. It specifies CASSPQGQPKGDTQYF.

This chain's CDR3 is CASRGHRRGTEAFF. The CDR3 DNA reads TGTGCCAGCAGGGGGCACCGACGAGGTACTGAAGCTTTCTTT. The V gene is TRBV6-5, the J gene TRBJ1-1, with D tentatively TRBD1 (5 bases). V dropped 6 bases and J dropped 5 bases, with 16 bases sitting between them. The germline CDR1 and CDR2 sequences are MNHEY and SVGAGI. The CDR3 is made up of 14 amino acids.

This chain links TRBV12-3 or TRBV12-4 with TRBJ1-2; D is unresolved. The CDR3 length is 11 residues. Between the trimmed V and J ends, which lost 6 bases and 1 base, there was a span of 3 bases. As DNA, the CDR3 is TGTGCCAGCAGCCTTAACTATGGCTACACCTTC. The encoded protein is CASSLNYGYTF.

The chain combines TRBV9 with TRBJ1-1; the match to TRBD1 covers 7 bases. CDR1 and CDR2 from the germline V gene are SGDLS and YYNGEE. The V segment lost 4 bases and the J segment 7 bases; nucleotides outside the gene matches: 10. The CDR3 sequence is 14 residues long. The CDR3 DNA follows: TGTGCCAGCAGCTTGGGGGACAGTCACGTTGAAGCTTTCTTT. Translating it yields CASSLGDSHVEAFF.

The chain recombines TRBV3-1 (or the pseudogene TRBV3-2) with TRBJ1-2; D is unresolved. CDR1 LGHDT and CDR2 YNNKEL come from the germline V gene (reference sequence). The CDR3 runs 14 residues. V lost 1 base and J lost 5, with 11 bases in between. Here the CDR3 reads CASSQGSNKYGYTF. The CDR3 coding sequence is TGTGCCAGCAGCCAAGGGTCCAACAAATATGGCTACACCTTC.

The chain joins TRBV14 to TRBJ2-7; 10 bases are a match to TRBD1. The CDR3 runs to 14 residues. Germline CDR1 and CDR2: SGHDN and FVKESK. The junction had 4 bases not matched to a gene; V was cut back by 5 bases and J by 3 bases. The DNA for the CDR3 is TGTGCCAGCAGCGTTCGGACAGGGGGCTACGAGCAGTACTTC. Translated, it gives CASSVRTGGYEQYF.

The chain couples TRBV6-5 to TRBJ2-3; TRBD2 matches at 7 bases. The junction had 6 bases not matched to a gene; V was cut back by 5 bases and J by 1 base. The CDR3 is 15 residues long. Germline V lookup: CDR1 MNHEY, CDR2 SVGAGI. The CDR3 DNA is TGTGCCAGCAGTCCCGGACTAGGCCGCACAGATACGCAGTATTTT. It codes for CASSPGLGRTDTQYF.

This clone is a singleton in its sample. The rearrangement joins TRBV4-3 to TRBJ2-1, with TRBD2 identical over 8 bases. V shed 0 bases, J shed 0 bases, and the junction held 7 bases outside the gene matches. This CDR3 has 18 amino acids. The germline CDR1 and CDR2 sequences are LGHNA and YSLEER. CDR3 DNA: TGCGCCAGCAGCCAAGATCTGGGGCGGGGGGACTCCTACAATGAGCAGTTCTTC. Protein: CASSQDLGRGDSYNEQFF.

The rearrangement uses TRBV18 and TRBJ1-5; the D gene is possibly TRBD1 (5 bases). V lost 0 bases, J lost 1 base, and 10 bases lay in between. The CDR3 length is 16 residues. Germline V CDR1 and CDR2: KGHSH, LQKENI. CDR3 nucleotides: TGTGCCAGCTCACCACCGATAGGGGAAAGCAATCAGCCCCAGCATTTT. It translates to CASSPPIGESNQPQHF.